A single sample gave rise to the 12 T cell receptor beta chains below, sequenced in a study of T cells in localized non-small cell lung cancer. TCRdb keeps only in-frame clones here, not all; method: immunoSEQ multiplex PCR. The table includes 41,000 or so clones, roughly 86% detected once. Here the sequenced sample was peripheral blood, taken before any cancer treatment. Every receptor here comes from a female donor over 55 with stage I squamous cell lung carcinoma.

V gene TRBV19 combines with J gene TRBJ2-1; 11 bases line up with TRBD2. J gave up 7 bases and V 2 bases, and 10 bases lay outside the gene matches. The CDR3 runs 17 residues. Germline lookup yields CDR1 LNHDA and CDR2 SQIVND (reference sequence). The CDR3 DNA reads TGTGCCAGTAGTATAATAGTAGCGGGAGGGCGAGGGAATGAGCAGTTCTTC. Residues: CASSIIVAGGRGNEQFF.

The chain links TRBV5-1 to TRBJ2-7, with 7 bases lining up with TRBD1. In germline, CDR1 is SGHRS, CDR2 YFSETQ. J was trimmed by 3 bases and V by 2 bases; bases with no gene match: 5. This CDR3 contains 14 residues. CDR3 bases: TGCGCCAGCAGCTTTACGGGACAGAGCTACGAGCAGTACTTC. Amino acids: CASSFTGQSYEQYF.

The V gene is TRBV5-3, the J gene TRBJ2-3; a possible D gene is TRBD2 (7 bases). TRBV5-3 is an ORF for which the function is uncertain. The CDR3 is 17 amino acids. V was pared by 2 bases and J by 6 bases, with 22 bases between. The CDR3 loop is CARSFNYAGEGRDTQYF. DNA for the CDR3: TGTGCCAGAAGCTTCAACTATGCAGGGGAGGGGAGGGATACGCAGTATTTT.

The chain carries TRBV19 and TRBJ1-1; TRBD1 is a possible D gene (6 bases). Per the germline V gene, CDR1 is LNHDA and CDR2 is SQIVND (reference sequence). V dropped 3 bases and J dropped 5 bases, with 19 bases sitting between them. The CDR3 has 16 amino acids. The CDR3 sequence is CASSMGARGRRTEAFF. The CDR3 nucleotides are TGTGCCAGTAGTATGGGGGCCCGAGGGCGAAGAACTGAAGCTTTCTTT.

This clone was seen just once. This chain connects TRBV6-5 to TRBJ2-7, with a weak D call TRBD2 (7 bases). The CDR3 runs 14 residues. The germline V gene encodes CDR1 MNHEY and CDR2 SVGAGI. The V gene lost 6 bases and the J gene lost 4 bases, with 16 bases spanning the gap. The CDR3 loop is CASRPTGRGYEQYF. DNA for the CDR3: TGTGCCAGCAGACCAACAGGGAGGGGTTACGAGCAGTACTTC.

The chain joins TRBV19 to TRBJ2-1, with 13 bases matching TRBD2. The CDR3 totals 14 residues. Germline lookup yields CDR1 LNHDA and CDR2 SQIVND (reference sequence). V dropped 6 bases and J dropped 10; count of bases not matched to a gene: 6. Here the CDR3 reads CASSESGLAGEQFF. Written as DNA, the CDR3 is TGTGCCAGTAGCGAATCGGGACTAGCGGGAGAGCAGTTCTTC.

CDR3 sequence reads: CATSRLQGDGGYTF. The CDR3 DNA reads TGTGCCACCAGCAGGTTACAGGGGGATGGTGGCTACACCTTC. The V and J genes are TRBV15 and TRBJ1-2; 8 nucleotides align to TRBD1. Unmatched junction bases numbered 7, after V lost 3 bases and J lost 7 bases. This CDR3 has 14 amino acids. The germline CDR1 and CDR2 sequences are LNHNV and YYDKDF (reference sequence).

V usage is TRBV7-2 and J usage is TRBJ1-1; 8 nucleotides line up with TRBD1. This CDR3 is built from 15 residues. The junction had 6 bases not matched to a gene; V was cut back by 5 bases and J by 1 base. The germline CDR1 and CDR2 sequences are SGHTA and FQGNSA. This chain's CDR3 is CASSTRQGPNTEAFF. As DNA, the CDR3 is TGTGCCAGCAGCACCCGACAGGGGCCGAACACTGAAGCTTTCTTT.

The CDR3 DNA follows: TGTGCCAGCTCACCGGGACAGGGAGGTTTAGAGACCCAGTACTTC. The encoded protein is CASSPGQGGLETQYF. The chain joins TRBV18 to TRBJ2-5; 9 bases are a match to TRBD1. The ends lost 3 bases at V and 4 bases at J; junction bases unmatched: 6. This CDR3 region has 15 residues. Germline V CDR1 and CDR2: KGHSH, LQKENI. Combining the CDR3 with reference TRBV18 and TRBJ2-5 gives the whole variable domain NAGVMQNPRHLVRRRGQEARLRCSPMKGHSHVYWYRQLPEEGLKFMVYLQKENIIDESGMPKERFSAEFPKEGPSILRIQQVVRGDSAAYFCASSPGQGGLETQYFGPGTRLLVL.

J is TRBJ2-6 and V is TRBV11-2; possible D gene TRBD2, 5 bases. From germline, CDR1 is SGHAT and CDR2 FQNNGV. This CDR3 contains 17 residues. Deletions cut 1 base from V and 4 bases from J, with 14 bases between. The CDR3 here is CASSLASLGAGANVLTF. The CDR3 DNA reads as TGTGCCAGCAGCTTAGCATCCTTGGGAGCAGGGGCCAACGTCCTGACTTTC.

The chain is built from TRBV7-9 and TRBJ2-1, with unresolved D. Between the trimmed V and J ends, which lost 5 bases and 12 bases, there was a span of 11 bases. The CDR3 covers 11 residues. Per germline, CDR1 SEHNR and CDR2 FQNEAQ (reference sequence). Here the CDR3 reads CASSPTIGQFF. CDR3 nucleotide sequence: TGTGCCAGCAGCCCAACAATAGGGCAGTTCTTC.

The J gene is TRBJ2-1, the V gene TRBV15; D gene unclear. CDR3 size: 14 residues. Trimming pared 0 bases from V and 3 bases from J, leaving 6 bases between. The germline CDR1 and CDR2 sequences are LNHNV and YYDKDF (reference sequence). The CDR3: CATSRDLGYNEQFF. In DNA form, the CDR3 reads TGTGCCACCAGCAGAGATTTAGGCTACAATGAGCAGTTCTTC.